One and the same sample provided the 22 T cell receptor beta chains below, sequenced in a study of T-cell reconstitution after alpha-beta-depleted transplantation in children. Unique molecular identifiers featured in how the TCRbeta library was prepared. MiXCR, run by TCRdb on the PCR reads, gives a single entry per CDR3 protein. This repertoire shows fewer than 550,000 distinct CDR3 sequences, 11% found once; its top ten account for about 5%. This sample comprised PBMCs from the stem cell graft donor, obtained from the stem cell graft. The receptors derive from a human donor who donated a stem cell graft to a child with acute myeloid leukemia.

The count of this clonotype is one. The genes are TRBV5-1 and TRBJ2-1; 8 bases agree with TRBD2. The V and J ends lost 2 bases and 0 bases, in that order; junction bases with no gene match: 7. The CDR3 length is 17 residues. Germline values: CDR1 SGHRS, CDR2 YFSETQ. The CDR3 is CASSLVLAGSSYNEQFF. CDR3 sequence (DNA): TGCGCCAGCAGCTTAGTCTTAGCGGGGAGCTCCTACAATGAGCAGTTCTTC.

The rearrangement uses TRBV29-1 and TRBJ2-5, with TRBD1 matching 8 bases. The germline V gene encodes CDR1 SQVTM and CDR2 ANQGSEA. This CDR3 is 12 amino acids long. V lost 6 bases, J lost 3 bases, and 3 bases stayed unmatched. The CDR3 is CSVIQGEETQYF. The CDR3 bases are TGCAGCGTAATACAGGGGGAAGAGACCCAGTACTTC.

The chain recombines TRBV29-1 with TRBJ2-5; TRBD2 agrees at 9 bases. This CDR3 region has 15 residues. Germline trimming cut 5 bases from V and 5 bases from J; bases unmatched to any gene: 12. Germline V gene data show CDR1 as SQVTM and CDR2 as ANQGSEA. CDR3 loop: CSVQSRAGGGETQYF. Here the CDR3 DNA reads TGCAGCGTTCAAAGTCGAGCGGGGGGCGGGGAGACCCAGTACTTC.

The V and J genes are TRBV5-4 and TRBJ2-2; possible D gene TRBD1, 6 bases. CDR1 is SGHNT and CDR2 is YYREEE in the germline V gene (reference sequence). The CDR3 totals 14 residues. The V gene lost 0 bases and the J gene lost 8 bases, with 11 bases spanning the gap. The CDR3: CASSLEDSRGELFF. CDR3 bases: TGTGCCAGCAGCTTGGAGGACAGCAGGGGGGAGCTGTTTTTT.

There are a few counts of this clonotype. Written as DNA, the CDR3 is TGTGCCAGCAGCTCGCCCCAGGGACTAGCGGGGCGCACCGGGGAGCTGTTTTTT. Translated, it gives CASSSPQGLAGRTGELFF. The V gene is TRBV11-2, the J gene TRBJ2-2; TRBD2 agrees at 13 bases. Germline CDR1 reads SGHAT; CDR2 reads FQNNGV. CDR3 length: 18 amino acids. V trimming: 4 bases; J trimming: 4 bases; junction bases outside the gene matches: 9.

This clonotype was found many times. The chain couples TRBV20-1 to TRBJ2-7; TRBD1 might be the D (5 bases). CDR1 is DFQATT and CDR2 is SNEGSKA in the germline V gene (reference sequence). V lost 6 bases to trimming and J lost 1 base, with 16 bases between them. The CDR3 is made up of 14 amino acids. The CDR3 bases are TGCAGTGCCAAGGATCACAGGTCTTCCTACGAGCAGTACTTC. Protein sequence: CSAKDHRSSYEQYF.

This chain uses TRBV4-3 with TRBJ1-5; no clear D. CDR1 and CDR2 (germline): LGHNA, YSLEER. V lost 1 base and J lost 3, with 7 bases in between. The CDR3 spans 14 residues. CDR3 residues: CASSQGPTNQPQHF. Written as DNA, the CDR3 is TGCGCCAGCAGCCAAGGGCCAACCAATCAGCCCCAGCATTTT.

The CDR3 loop is CASSPGTGATYEQYV. The CDR3, as DNA: TGTGCCAGCTCACCCGGGACAGGGGCAACCTACGAGCAGTACGTC. This chain uses TRBV18 with TRBJ2-7; 10 bases match TRBD1. The CDR3 runs to 15 residues. The V and J ends lost 3 bases and 2 bases, in that order; junction bases with no gene match: 4. The V gene's germline CDR1 is KGHSH and CDR2 LQKENI.

The chain recombines TRBV20-1 with TRBJ2-1, with TRBD2 matching 11 bases. The germline V gene has CDR1 DFQATT and CDR2 SNEGSKA (reference sequence). The CDR3 is 13 amino acids. V was pared by 5 bases and J by 4 bases, with 1 base of the junction left unmatched. In nucleotides, the CDR3 is TGCAGTGCTGTAGCGGGGGGGTACAATGAGCAGTTCTTC. Amino acid sequence: CSAVAGGYNEQFF.

This chain links TRBV10-3 with TRBJ2-7; TRBD2 might be the D (5 bases). The CDR3 is made up of 15 amino acids. V gave up 0 bases and J gave up 5 bases, with 14 bases separating them. CDR1 and CDR2 from the germline V gene are ENHRY and SYGVKD. DNA for the CDR3: TGTGCCATCAGTGAGTCGAAAGGCGGGCCCCACGAGCAGTACTTC. The encoded protein is CAISESKGGPHEQYF.

In its sample, this clonotype was seen a few times. The chain couples TRBV5-5 to TRBJ2-7; 13 positions match TRBD2. The CDR3 is 15 amino acids. The germline V gene encodes CDR1 SGHKS and CDR2 YYEKEE (reference sequence). Trimming took 3 bases from V and 3 from J; bases not matched to a gene: 3. This CDR3 is CASSSGLAGFYEQYF. CDR3 coding DNA: TGTGCCAGCAGCTCGGGACTAGCGGGGTTCTACGAGCAGTACTTC. The full variable domain, with the rest looked up from reference TRBV5-5 and TRBJ2-7, is DAGVTQSPTHLIKTRGQQVTLRCSPISGHKSVSWYQQVLGQGPQFIFQYYEKEERGRGNFPDRFSARQFPNYSSELNVNALLLGDSALYLCASSSGLAGFYEQYFGPGTRLTVT.

This clonotype was picked up a small number of times. The genes are TRBV7-6 and TRBJ1-6, with D unresolved. This CDR3 region has 16 residues. Germline V CDR1 and CDR2: SGHVS, FNYEAQ. Between the trimmed V and J ends, which lost 4 bases and 0 bases, there was a span of 10 bases. The CDR3 loop reads CASSSRGLSYNSPLHF. The CDR3, as DNA: TGTGCCAGCAGCTCCCGAGGTCTCTCCTATAATTCACCCCTCCACTTT.

This chain connects TRBV5-1 to TRBJ1-3; tentative D call: TRBD1 (5 bases). In germline, CDR1 is SGHRS, CDR2 YFSETQ. CDR3 length: 16 amino acids. The germline V and J ends were trimmed by 4 bases and 8 bases, with 22 bases remaining between them. The CDR3 region has the DNA TGCGCCAGCAGCCCTGCCCTGACGTCCGGGGCGGACACCATATATTTT. Its translation is CASSPALTSGADTIYF.

The chain couples TRBV20-1 to TRBJ1-6, with D perhaps TRBD1 (6 bases). The CDR3 contains 14 residues. Germline CDR1 DFQATT, CDR2 SNEGSKA (reference sequence). V was shortened by 3 bases and J by 7 bases, with 13 bases between the two germline ends. The CDR3 DNA is TGCAGTGCTAGTCTGGGGGCCGCAAATTCACCCCTCCACTTT. It translates to CSASLGAANSPLHF.

This sequence joins TRBV19 and TRBJ1-5; D is possibly TRBD1 (5 bases). CDR3 length: 14 amino acids. Germline lookup yields CDR1 LNHDA and CDR2 SQIVND (reference sequence). The ends were cut back, 3 bases at V and 7 bases at J, with 13 bases in the middle. CDR3 nucleotides: TGTGCCAGTAGTATGTGGGACCTGGGGCAGCCCCAGCATTTT. Its protein product is CASSMWDLGQPQHF.

This clonotype appeared many times. Here the CDR3 DNA reads TGTGCCAGCAGTTTAAGCGGGGCCGGTGAAAAACTGTTTTTT. Translation: CASSLSGAGEKLFF. The rearrangement joins TRBV12-3 or TRBV12-4 to TRBJ1-4; D possibly corresponds to TRBD1 (5 bases). The CDR3 loop spans 14 amino acids. V gave up 2 bases and J gave up 7 bases, with 11 bases separating them.

The chain joins TRBV5-1 to TRBJ1-2; no firm D call. The CDR3 spans 14 residues. The V end lost 0 bases, the J end lost 3 bases, and 9 bases lay between the germline ends. Looked up from germline, CDR1 is SGHRS and CDR2 is YFSETQ. For the CDR3, the DNA is TGCGCCAGCAGCTTGGCCGCGGTAGACTATGGCTACACCTTC. It translates to CASSLAAVDYGYTF.

The chain couples TRBV5-1 to TRBJ2-3; D is undetermined. This CDR3 is 13 amino acids long. Germline CDR1 reads SGHRS; CDR2 reads YFSETQ. V was shortened by 4 bases and J by 5 bases, with 11 bases between the two germline ends. This CDR3 is CASSPDPGDTQYF. CDR3 in DNA: TGCGCCAGCAGCCCCGACCCGGGAGATACGCAGTATTTT.

The V and J genes are TRBV3-1 and TRBJ2-1, with D perhaps matching TRBD2 (6 bases). Between the trimmed V and J ends, which lost 5 bases and 7 bases, there was a span of 15 bases. CDR3 length: 14 residues. The germline CDR1 and CDR2 sequences are LGHDT and YNNKEL (reference sequence). The CDR3: CASSVGGSFNEQFF. The CDR3 nucleotides are TGTGCCAGCAGCGTTGGGGGGTCGTTTAATGAGCAGTTCTTC.

This clonotype was found a few times. The chain uses TRBV5-6 and TRBJ2-3; a weak D match, TRBD1 (6 bases). Trimming removed 7 bases at V and 2 bases at J, with 20 bases between. The CDR3 runs 16 residues. Germline V CDR1 and CDR2: SGHDT, YYEEEE. CDR3 DNA sequence: TGTGCCAGCGAATACCGTTTACAGGGTTACACAGATACGCAGTATTTT. Translated, it gives CASEYRLQGYTDTQYF.

The chain combines TRBV20-1 with TRBJ2-7; D tentatively reads TRBD1 or TRBD2 (6 bases each). Trimming removed 1 base at V and 4 bases at J, with 11 bases between. The length of the CDR3 is 13 residues. CDR1 DFQATT and CDR2 SNEGSKA come from the germline V gene (reference sequence). The CDR3 bases are TGCAGTGCTAGAGGGGGGGCGGCATACGAGCAGTACTTC. This codes for CSARGGAAYEQYF.

This rearrangement joins TRBV5-1 to TRBJ1-2, with 9 positions matching TRBD1. J lost 6 bases, V lost 1 base, and 10 bases had no gene match. Germline V gives CDR1 SGHRS, CDR2 YFSETQ. The CDR3 extends over 16 amino acids. For the CDR3, the DNA is TGCGCCAGCAGCTTGAACTCGGGACAGGGCTACGATGGCTACACCTTC. Its protein is CASSLNSGQGYDGYTF.